These T cell receptor beta chains were read from a single sample in a study of T cell responses to AZD1222 COVID-19 vaccine. Some clones are missing from TCRdb's copy, which holds only in-frame ones; the method was immunoSEQ multiplex PCR. The sample contains 100,000 to 150,000 clones, roughly 90% of which appear only once. The starting material was peripheral blood, obtained on day 0 of AZD1222 vaccination. The receptors here all came from an adult in good health. The CDR3 runs from the conserved cysteine through the conserved F or W. Each record gives: CDR3 protein, CDR3 DNA, D gene, clone size, V gene, J gene. D genes are given only for firm matches. Clone size is given for some rows only: seen once, a few or many times, or a class if the clone is expanded.

CDR3aa: CASSLFTGEQFF
CDR3nt: TGTGCCAGCAGCTTGTTTACGGGGGAGCAGTTCTTC
d_gene: .
abundance: .
v_gene: TRBV5-8
j_gene: TRBJ2-1

CDR3aa: CASSLEHNYGYTF
CDR3nt: TGTGCCAGTAGTCTTGAACATAACTATGGCTACACCTTC
d_gene: .
abundance: .
v_gene: TRBV19
j_gene: TRBJ1-2

CDR3aa: CASNSGGHQPQHF
CDR3nt: TGTGCCAGCAACTCGGGGGGCCATCAGCCCCAGCATTTT
d_gene: .
abundance: .
v_gene: TRBV28
j_gene: TRBJ1-5

CDR3aa: CASRASGNTYEQYF
CDR3nt: TGTGCCAGCAGAGCTAGCGGGAATACCTACGAGCAGTACTTC
d_gene: TRBD2
abundance: .
v_gene: TRBV2
j_gene: TRBJ2-7

CDR3aa: CASSFSSDTQYF
CDR3nt: TGTGCCAGCAGCTTTTCCTCAGATACGCAGTATTTT
d_gene: .
abundance: few
v_gene: TRBV3-1/TRBV3-2
j_gene: TRBJ2-3

CDR3aa: CASSGRPLHEQFF
CDR3nt: TGTGCCAGCAGCGGGAGACCCCTCCATGAGCAGTTCTTC
d_gene: .
abundance: .
v_gene: TRBV7-2
j_gene: TRBJ2-1

CDR3aa: CASSPHSGGDTEAFF
CDR3nt: TGTGCCAGCAGTCCCCATTCCGGGGGGGACACTGAAGCTTTCTTT
d_gene: .
abundance: .
v_gene: TRBV28
j_gene: TRBJ1-1

CDR3aa: CASQTGEGAYGYTF
CDR3nt: TGTGCCAGCCAGACAGGGGAAGGGGCCTATGGCTACACCTTC
d_gene: TRBD1
abundance: .
v_gene: TRBV28
j_gene: TRBJ1-2

CDR3aa: CAAELNTEAFF
CDR3nt: TGTGCCGCAGAACTGAACACTGAAGCTTTCTTT
d_gene: .
abundance: .
v_gene: TRBV2
j_gene: TRBJ1-1

CDR3aa: CASIGTGELFF
CDR3nt: TGTGCCAGTATTGGGACCGGGGAGCTGTTTTTT
d_gene: .
abundance: .
v_gene: TRBV19
j_gene: TRBJ2-2

CDR3aa: CASIKSGGGYTF
CDR3nt: TGTGCCAGCATCAAGTCAGGGGGAGGCTACACCTTC
d_gene: TRBD1
abundance: .
v_gene: TRBV6-5
j_gene: TRBJ1-2

CDR3aa: CASSGLAGGAQFF
CDR3nt: TGTGCCAGTAGTGGACTAGCGGGGGGAGCGCAGTTCTTC
d_gene: TRBD2
abundance: few
v_gene: TRBV19
j_gene: TRBJ2-1

CDR3aa: CASSIDRGRDTQYF
CDR3nt: TGTGCCAGCAGCATTGACAGGGGGAGAGATACGCAGTATTTT
d_gene: TRBD1
abundance: .
v_gene: TRBV5-5
j_gene: TRBJ2-3

CDR3aa: CASIRGAGAHYTF
CDR3nt: TGTGCCAGCATCCGGGGGGCAGGGGCGCACTACACCTTC
d_gene: .
abundance: .
v_gene: TRBV12-3/TRBV12-4
j_gene: TRBJ1-2

CDR3aa: CASSFVRLGLSPFRMGYTF
CDR3nt: TGTGCCAGCAGCTTTGTTAGACTGGGACTATCCCCTTTTAGGATGGGCTACACCTTC
d_gene: .
abundance: medium-sized
v_gene: TRBV7-8
j_gene: TRBJ1-2

CDR3aa: CATSDWGNGYTF
CDR3nt: TGTGCCACCAGTGATTGGGGGAATGGCTACACCTTC
d_gene: .
abundance: .
v_gene: TRBV24-1
j_gene: TRBJ1-2

CDR3aa: CASSPDSAETQYF
CDR3nt: TGTGCCAGCTCACCCGACAGTGCGGAGACCCAGTACTTC
d_gene: .
abundance: few
v_gene: TRBV18
j_gene: TRBJ2-5

CDR3aa: CATSRQGAFAEAFF
CDR3nt: TGTGCCACCAGCAGACAGGGGGCGTTCGCTGAAGCTTTCTTT
d_gene: TRBD1
abundance: .
v_gene: TRBV15
j_gene: TRBJ1-1

CDR3aa: CASSPSSPGKAYEQYF
CDR3nt: TGTGCCAGTAGTCCCTCATCCCCAGGGAAAGCCTACGAGCAGTACTTC
d_gene: .
abundance: once
v_gene: TRBV19
j_gene: TRBJ2-7

CDR3aa: CASSRGGDHNEQFF
CDR3nt: TGTGCCAGCAGCCGAGGAGGGGACCACAATGAGCAGTTCTTC
d_gene: .
abundance: .
v_gene: TRBV4-2
j_gene: TRBJ2-1

CDR3aa: CASSPLEAGVGTDTQYF
CDR3nt: TGTGCCAGCAGCCCCCTCGAAGCGGGGGTGGGGACAGATACGCAGTATTTT
d_gene: TRBD2
abundance: .
v_gene: TRBV9
j_gene: TRBJ2-3

CDR3aa: CASSIDYQETQYF
CDR3nt: TGTGCTAGCAGCATTGACTACCAAGAGACCCAGTACTTC
d_gene: .
abundance: .
v_gene: TRBV7-7
j_gene: TRBJ2-5

CDR3aa: CATRQTGAYEQYF
CDR3nt: TGTGCCACCAGGCAGACAGGCGCCTACGAGCAGTACTTC
d_gene: .
abundance: .
v_gene: TRBV24-1
j_gene: TRBJ2-7